Listed below are T cell receptor beta chains from one sample, sequenced in a study of T cell responses to AZD1222 COVID-19 vaccine. Clones were read by immunoSEQ multiplex PCR, and TCRdb kept only the in-frame ones, dropping some. Here the sample spans around 100,000 clones, roughly nine tenths being singletons. This material consisted of peripheral blood, taken on day 0 of AZD1222 vaccination. The source is an adult in good health. Each CDR3 is given with its conserved first and last residue. A D gene is named only where the DNA matches it firmly. A row's size may be missing; if present it is once, few, many or a size class.

TGTGCCAGCAGTTTAGGACAGGATTTGTACAATGAGCAGTTCTTC CASSLGQDLYNEQFF TRBD1 TRBJ2-1 TRBV6-2/TRBV6-3 NA
TGTGCCAGCAGTTCCAGGGGCTCTAATTCACCCCTCCACTTT CASSSRGSNSPLHF NA TRBJ1-6 TRBV6-5 NA
TGTGCCAGCAGCCAAGTCCACTACGAGCAGTACTTC CASSQVHYEQYF NA TRBJ2-7 TRBV14 NA
TGTGCCAGCAGCGGAGGGACTAGTAGGGCCGGGGAGCTGTTTTTT CASSGGTSRAGELFF TRBD2 TRBJ2-2 TRBV5-4 NA
TGTGCCAGCAGCTTCCTTGGGACTAGCGGCTCCTACAATGAGCAGTTCTTC CASSFLGTSGSYNEQFF TRBD2 TRBJ2-1 TRBV11-2 NA
TGTGCCAGCAGCGTAACTCGGGACAGGGGGAGCACTGAAGCTTTCTTT CASSVTRDRGSTEAFF TRBD1 TRBJ1-1 TRBV9 NA
TGTGCCAGCAGTTACGGTGGGGCCACAGATACGCAGTATTTT CASSYGGATDTQYF NA TRBJ2-3 TRBV6-2/TRBV6-3 NA
TGTGCCAGCAGTTCCTTAGGACGGAAGCAGTTCTTC CASSSLGRKQFF NA TRBJ2-1 TRBV6-2/TRBV6-3 once
TGTGCCAGCAGCCAAGGGACTACACGGTTCTTC CASSQGTTRFF NA TRBJ2-1 TRBV3-1/TRBV3-2 NA
TGTGCCAGCAGAACCGGGACAGGGGGCGGCGAGCAGTACTTC CASRTGTGGGEQYF TRBD1 TRBJ2-7 TRBV6-5 NA
TGTGCCAGCAGCTTAGCTCAGGGCACCATATATTTT CASSLAQGTIYF NA TRBJ1-3 TRBV13 NA
TGCGCCAGCAGCTTGGATTTTAGGGGGGGGACAGATACGCAGTATTTT CASSLDFRGGTDTQYF NA TRBJ2-3 TRBV5-1 NA
TGTGCCAGCAGCCCCAGATCACTATTTGGCTACACCTTC CASSPRSLFGYTF NA TRBJ1-2 TRBV6-2/TRBV6-3 NA
TGTGCCAGCAGCCAAGTACAGGGCATCGGTGGCTACACCTTC CASSQVQGIGGYTF NA TRBJ1-2 TRBV14 NA
TGTGCCAGCAGATTTCCCACGGGGGATGGCTACACCTTC CASRFPTGDGYTF NA TRBJ1-2 TRBV28 NA
TGTGCCAGCAGCTTCCCCGGGGTGGAGACCCAGTACTTC CASSFPGVETQYF NA TRBJ2-5 TRBV7-9 NA
TGTGCCAGCAGCTTACATGGGGACACTGAAGCTTTCTTT CASSLHGDTEAFF NA TRBJ1-1 TRBV9 few
TGTGCCAGCAGTCTCGGGTCTCAGAATCAGCCCCAGCATTTT CASSLGSQNQPQHF NA TRBJ1-5 TRBV6-2/TRBV6-3 NA
TGTGCCAGCAGTTCCCGTAATCAGCCCCAGCATTTT CASSSRNQPQHF NA TRBJ1-5 TRBV6-2/TRBV6-3 NA
TGTGCCATCAGTGGTCTGGGGGCAAACACTGAAGCTTTCTTT CAISGLGANTEAFF NA TRBJ1-1 TRBV10-3 NA
TGTGCCAGCGAGACGGTGAACACTGAAGCTTTCTTT CASETVNTEAFF NA TRBJ1-1 TRBV28 NA
TGCGCCAGCAGGAACGACAAGACTAATGAAAAACTGTTTTTT CASRNDKTNEKLFF NA TRBJ1-4 TRBV4-3 few
TGCGCCAGCAGCCGCGGCCCTGGGACTAGCGGGAGTTTCACAGATACGCAGTATTTT CASSRGPGTSGSFTDTQYF TRBD2 TRBJ2-3 TRBV4-3 NA
TGTGCCAGCAAGGACAGCTTTAATGAAAAACTGTTTTTT CASKDSFNEKLFF NA TRBJ1-4 TRBV6-5 few
TGTGCCACCAGGGTCAGTCAGGTCGGGGAGCTGTTTTTT CATRVSQVGELFF NA TRBJ2-2 TRBV7-3 once
TGTGCCAGCAGCCGCGCCTCAAAGGAGACCCAGTACTTC CASSRASKETQYF NA TRBJ2-5 TRBV7-3 NA
TGTGCCAGTAGTATAGCCAGGGTGAACACTGAAGCTTTCTTT CASSIARVNTEAFF NA TRBJ1-1 TRBV19 NA
TGTGCCACCAGCAGAGGGCGGGTCGGGACCCAGTACTTC CATSRGRVGTQYF NA TRBJ2-5 TRBV15 NA
TGTGCCAGCAGTGAATCGCGGGTCCTCTCCTACGAGCAGTACTTC CASSESRVLSYEQYF NA TRBJ2-7 TRBV2 once
TGCGCCAGCACCGCTAGCGTTCTCTTCACAGATACGCAGTATTTT CASTASVLFTDTQYF NA TRBJ2-3 TRBV10-2 NA
TGTGCCAGCAGCTTAAGTCACCAAGAGACCCAGTACTTC CASSLSHQETQYF NA TRBJ2-5 TRBV11-2 few
TGTGCCAGCAGCCCCGCCGGGACAGCCTACGAGCAGTACTTC CASSPAGTAYEQYF TRBD1 TRBJ2-7 TRBV3-1/TRBV3-2 NA
TGTGCCAGCAGTTCGGGACAGGGCAACTATGGCTACACCTTC CASSSGQGNYGYTF TRBD1 TRBJ1-2 TRBV7-9 NA
TGTGCCAGCAGCTCCAGGACTAGCGGAAACACAGATACGCAGTATTTT CASSSRTSGNTDTQYF TRBD2 TRBJ2-3 TRBV5-5 NA
TGTGCCAGCAGTTTGGGACAGGGGAGAGCCCGCTTTCCCTACGAGCAGTACTTC CASSLGQGRARFPYEQYF TRBD1 TRBJ2-7 TRBV7-2 NA
TGTGCCAGCAGCTCAACAGGGGTGTTCGGAAACACCATATATTTT CASSSTGVFGNTIYF TRBD1 TRBJ1-3 TRBV28 NA
TGTGCCAGCAGCACCCTAGCGGGAGGGACAGATACGCAGTATTTT CASSTLAGGTDTQYF NA TRBJ2-3 TRBV21-1 NA
TGTGCCAGCAGTTATCTTCCGGGGACACGAAACAATGAGCAGTTCTTC CASSYLPGTRNNEQFF NA TRBJ2-1 TRBV6-2/TRBV6-3 NA
TGCACCCCTACTAGCGCGGAGACCCAGTACTTC CTPTSAETQYF TRBD2 TRBJ2-5 TRBV20-1 NA
TGTGCCAGCAGCCAATTGGGACTAGAGGGCTACGAGCAGTACTTC CASSQLGLEGYEQYF TRBD2 TRBJ2-7 TRBV14 NA
TGCAGTGCTAGTGAAGGGACTAGCGGGAGTCCTAGCACAGATACGCAGTATTTT CSASEGTSGSPSTDTQYF TRBD2 TRBJ2-3 TRBV20-1 NA
TGTGCCACGACACAGGGGGCCCGTGACACTGAAGCTTTCTTT CATTQGARDTEAFF TRBD1 TRBJ1-1 TRBV15 NA
TGTGCCTGGAGTCCGGGACTAGCGGGAGTTTCCTACAATGAGCAGTTCTTC CAWSPGLAGVSYNEQFF TRBD2 TRBJ2-1 TRBV30 NA
TGTGCCAGCAGCCTACAGGACACAGCAGGGTCCGAGCAGTACTTC CASSLQDTAGSEQYF NA TRBJ2-7 TRBV9 NA
TGTGCCAGCAGTTTATTCGGGGCCAATGAGCAGTTCTTC CASSLFGANEQFF NA TRBJ2-1 TRBV28 NA
TGTGCCAGCTCTCCCGGGTATCCTAATGAAAAACTGTTTTTT CASSPGYPNEKLFF NA TRBJ1-4 TRBV2 NA
TGTGCCAGCAGCTTGGCTAGCGACTACGAGCAGTACTTC CASSLASDYEQYF NA TRBJ2-7 TRBV5-4 few
TGTGCCAGCATTCTTTCCAGGGGTTTACAGCCCCAGCATTTT CASILSRGLQPQHF NA TRBJ1-5 TRBV28 NA
TGTGCCACCAGCAGAGGACTTGGGACCGCGGGTGGTGAAGCTTTCTTT CATSRGLGTAGGEAFF NA TRBJ1-1 TRBV15 NA
TGTGCCAGTAGTATAGTTGGCTATCCCGGGGAGCTGTTTTTT CASSIVGYPGELFF NA TRBJ2-2 TRBV19 NA
TGTGCCAGCAGCCCCCAAGGACAGGGGGTTACTGAAGCTTTCTTT CASSPQGQGVTEAFF TRBD1 TRBJ1-1 TRBV7-8 few
TGTGCCAGTAGTATCAGCAGGGGGACTGAAGCTTTCTTT CASSISRGTEAFF TRBD1 TRBJ1-1 TRBV19 NA
TGTGCCAGCAGTTTATCGCGGGACACTGAAGCTTTCTTT CASSLSRDTEAFF NA TRBJ1-1 TRBV27 NA
TGTGCCAGCAGCCTTACCTACGAGCAGTACTTC CASSLTYEQYF NA TRBJ2-7 TRBV6-2/TRBV6-3 NA
TGTGCCAGCAGTGGAGGACTAGCGGGAGTCGGGGAGCTGTTTTTT CASSGGLAGVGELFF TRBD2 TRBJ2-2 TRBV27 NA
TGCGCCAGCAGACCCGGAGGTGGCACTGAAGCTTTCTTT CASRPGGGTEAFF NA TRBJ1-1 TRBV5-1 NA
TGCGCCAGCAGTGATACGGGGCAGAGCACAGATACGCAGTATTTT CASSDTGQSTDTQYF NA TRBJ2-3 TRBV5-1 NA
TGTGCCAGCAGCCAAGAACAACAGGGTGATGAAAAACTGTTTTTT CASSQEQQGDEKLFF NA TRBJ1-4 TRBV4-2 few
TGCGCCAGCAGCCAAGAAAACAGGGAGTTTAGAAACACCATATATTTT CASSQENREFRNTIYF NA TRBJ1-3 TRBV4-1 NA
TGTGCCAGCAGTTACGTTGGACAGTACACTGAAGCTTTCTTT CASSYVGQYTEAFF NA TRBJ1-1 TRBV27 NA